This T cell receptor beta chain appears in the sequencing data of a study of shared clonotypes between healthy human individuals. Overall study context: Donors, aged 18 to 49, were a couple of women and a few men. Whole-study findings and limits: A reduction in generation probabilities was seen for non-shared clonotypes relative to those shared by all four donors.

Worth noting for this clone: Its antigen is unknown.

In the sorted-subset replicate PCRs, around 0.2 ug DNA, 25,000 to 30,000 T cell genomes, was used. This table comes from immunoSEQ multiplex PCR, and its TCRdb copy is limited to in-frame clones, with some not included. This table holds around 2.1 million clones, 90% to 95% found once. The naive CD8 fraction comprised CD45RO-negative cells positively selected for CCR7 and excluded terminally differentiated effector memory CD45RA+ cells. Healthy HIV-negative adults without recent acute infections or vaccinations served as donors. The TCR was taken from a man younger than 30 in good health. Some clones in this sample may be carry-over from other donors' samples. Specimen: naive CD8+ T cells from PBMCs.

The CDR3 sequence: CASSHRDRGNTIYF. The CDR3 DNA sequence: TGTGCCAGCAGCCACCGGGACAGAGGTAACACCATATATTTT. The V gene is TRBV7-9, the J gene TRBJ1-3; 7 bases match TRBD1. Losses at the gene ends were 5 bases for V and 7 bases for J; bases not matched to a gene: 8. Germline V CDR1 and CDR2: SEHNR, FQNEAQ (reference sequence). The CDR3 is 14 residues long.